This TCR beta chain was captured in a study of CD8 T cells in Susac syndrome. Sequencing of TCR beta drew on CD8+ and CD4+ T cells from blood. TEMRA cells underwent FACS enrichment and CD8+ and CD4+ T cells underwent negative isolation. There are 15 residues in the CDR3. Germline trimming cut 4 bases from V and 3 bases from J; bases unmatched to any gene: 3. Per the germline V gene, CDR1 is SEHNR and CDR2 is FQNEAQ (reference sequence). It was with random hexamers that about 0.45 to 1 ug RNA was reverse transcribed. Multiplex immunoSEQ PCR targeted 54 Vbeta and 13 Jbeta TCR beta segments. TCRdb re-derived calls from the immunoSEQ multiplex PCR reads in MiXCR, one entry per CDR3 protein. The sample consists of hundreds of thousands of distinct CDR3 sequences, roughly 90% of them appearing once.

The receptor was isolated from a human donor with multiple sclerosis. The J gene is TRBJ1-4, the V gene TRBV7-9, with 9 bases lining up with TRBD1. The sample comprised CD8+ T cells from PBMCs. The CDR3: CASSWDREANEKLFF. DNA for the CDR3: TGTGCCAGCAGCTGGGACAGGGAGGCTAATGAAAAACTGTTTTTT.